This T cell receptor beta chain emerged from a study of T cells after yellow fever vaccination. Study overall: Libraries from low-cell-number fractions were prepared with the SMART-Seq v4 Ultra Low Input RNA kit. Study observations and caveats: Some clonotypes, a small share, were shared between CD4 and CD8 compartments.

The germline CDR1 and CDR2 sequences are WNHNN and SYGVQD (reference sequence). The V gene lost 3 bases and the J gene lost 6 bases, with 13 bases spanning the gap. The CDR3 sequence is 14 residues long. As TCR cDNA was made by 5'RACE template switching, a universal primer site and UMIs were added. TCRdb used MiXCR to reprocess the 5' RACE reads, holding one entry per CDR3 protein. The sample has 300,000 or so distinct CDR3 sequences; approximately 8% are singletons. A note on this clonotype: No antigen is known for it.

The rearrangement joins TRBV10-1 to TRBJ2-3; D is possibly TRBD2 (6 bases). The sequencing here drew on PBMCs, taken roughly seven weeks after the first yellow fever vaccination. This TCR derives from a man younger than 35 who received the YFV17D yellow fever vaccine. CDR3 residues: CASSDRGAGDTQYF. The CDR3 DNA reads TGCGCCAGCAGTGATCGAGGGGCGGGGGATACGCAGTATTTT.